This TCR beta chain was sequenced for a study of a mutant IDH1 vaccine in newly diagnosed glioma. Study-level background: A roughly 60% male, approximately 38% female split and a mean age of roughly 37 years characterized treated patients. Before enrollment, patients got radiotherapy alone, temozolomide alone, or mostly the combination.

The time point here: baseline, week 1 (first vaccination visit). Noted treatment: pre-vaccination baseline after standard-of-care therapy. Those who donated had recent WHO grade 3 or 4 IDH1-mutant, ATRX-lost astrocytomas. The CDR3 runs 18 residues. The junction had 23 bases not matched to a gene; V was cut back by 5 bases and J by 6 bases. Germline V CDR1 and CDR2: GTSNPN, SVGIG (reference sequence). Produced via immunoSEQ multiplex PCR; TCRdb's table is partial and in-frame only. Among approximately 100,000 clones listed, about 90% were seen once. The V call is TRBV30, the J call TRBJ2-3, with TRBD2 identical over 7 bases. The input for sequencing was PBMCs, taken from a glioma patient treated with radiotherapy, temozolomide or both. The origin of this receptor is a woman aged 45-65 years with glioma. The CDR3 loop is CAWRPPPAGGMGGDTQYF. The CDR3 coding sequence is TGTGCCTGGCGCCCCCCGCCCGCGGGCGGGATGGGGGGGGATACGCAGTATTTT. Full variable domain (outside the CDR3, taken from reference TRBV30 and TRBJ2-3): SQTIHQWPATLVQPVGSPLSLECTVEGTSNPNLYWYRQAAGRGLQLLFYSVGIGQISSEVPQNLSASRPQDRQFILSSKKLLLSDSGFYLCAWRPPPAGGMGGDTQYFGPGTRLTVL.